The 8 T cell receptor beta chains below come from one sample, sequenced in a study of CD4 T cells in relation to SARS-CoV-2 and coronaviruses. Unexposed donor CD4+ T cells date from 2011-2018, before the COVID-19 pandemic. After about 10 days of culture, CD4+ T cells were isolated. Sequencing used immunoSEQ multiplex PCR; TCRdb keeps in-frame clones, though not all of them. The table includes 17,000 or so clones, 65% to 75% detected once. Antigens of these TCRs are unknown. Input material: CD4+ T cells from PBMCs, cultured in vitro. The source is a human donor in good health.

The V gene is TRBV5-8, the J gene TRBJ1-5, with D perhaps TRBD1 (5 bases). CDR1 and CDR2 (germline): SGHTS, YDEGEE. V dropped 0 bases and J dropped 3 bases, with 10 bases sitting between them. The CDR3 totals 15 residues. CDR3 DNA sequence: TGTGCCAGCAGCTTGGGCCAGGGAAACAATCAGCCCCAGCATTTT. Amino acid sequence: CASSLGQGNNQPQHF.

This clone has only one observation. This sequence joins TRBV9 and TRBJ2-3; D is uncertain. Germline CDR1 is SGDLS and CDR2 is YYNGEE. This CDR3 has 15 amino acids. Trimming removed 0 bases from V and 0 bases from J, with 8 bases in between. The CDR3 loop is CASSVGHPSTDTQYF. The CDR3 region has the DNA TGTGCCAGCAGCGTAGGACATCCTAGCACAGATACGCAGTATTTT.

The chain joins TRBV5-5 to TRBJ2-4; 9 bases are shared with TRBD1. The V gene's germline CDR1 is SGHKS and CDR2 YYEKEE (reference sequence). Trimming cost V 4 bases and J 5 bases; bases outside gene matches: 4. The CDR3 loop spans 14 amino acids. The CDR3 sequence is CASSTRDRENIQYF. CDR3 nucleotides: TGTGCCAGCAGCACCCGGGACAGGGAAAACATTCAGTACTTC.

The chain combines TRBV7-8 with TRBJ2-7; D gene unclear. The ends were cut back, 2 bases at V and 1 base at J, with 9 bases in the middle. The CDR3 loop spans 14 amino acids. Germline-derived CDR1 and CDR2 are SGHVS and FQNEAQ. The CDR3: CASSLNKGSYEQYF. For the CDR3, the DNA is TGTGCCAGCAGCTTAAATAAGGGATCCTACGAGCAGTACTTC. Drawing the rest from reference TRBV7-8 and TRBJ2-7, the complete variable domain is GAGVSQSPRYKVAKRGQDVALRCDPISGHVSLFWYQQALGQGPEFLTYFQNEAQLDKSGLPSDRFFAERPEGSVSTLKIQRTQQEDSAVYLCASSLNKGSYEQYFGPGTRLTVT.

The rearrangement uses TRBV4-1 and TRBJ1-5; the D gene is possibly TRBD1 (5 bases). Germline-derived CDR1 and CDR2 are MGHRA and YSYEKL. The V gene lost 0 bases and the J gene lost 9 bases, with 12 bases spanning the gap. The CDR3 loop spans 14 amino acids. This chain's CDR3 is CASSQDGGGWPQHF. CDR3 nucleotide sequence: TGCGCCAGCAGCCAAGACGGGGGGGGTTGGCCCCAGCATTTT.

The chain carries TRBV30 and TRBJ2-7; maybe TRBD1 (5 bases). Trimming stripped 3 bases from V and 6 bases from J, with 33 bases between. The CDR3 has 19 residues. Germline loops: CDR1 GTSNPN, CDR2 SVGIG (reference sequence). The CDR3 nucleotides read TGTGCCTGGAGGGTTGACAGAAGGACCGCTCGGCCTTTAATAGGCGAGCAGTACTTC. Its protein product is CAWRVDRRTARPLIGEQYF.

The CDR3 nucleotides are TGTGCTAGTGGTTTGGTCAGGACTGAGGCCAGGGAGCAGTTCTTC. Amino acid sequence: CASGLVRTEAREQFF. The chain couples TRBV12-5 to TRBJ2-1, with D maybe TRBD2 (5 bases). Germline V CDR1 and CDR2: LGHNT, FRNRAP. V was cut by 0 bases and J by 10 bases, with 16 bases left in between. There are 15 residues in the CDR3.

The rearrangement uses TRBV3-1 (or the pseudogene TRBV3-2) and TRBJ1-5; D is perhaps TRBD1 (5 bases). Germline assignment: CDR1 LGHDT and CDR2 YNNKEL (reference sequence). CDR3 length: 14 amino acids. Trimming left V 1 base short and J 4 bases short, with 8 bases between. CDR3 amino acids: CASSQGDVNQPQHF. As DNA, the CDR3 is TGTGCCAGCAGCCAAGGGGACGTTAATCAGCCCCAGCATTTT.